A single T cell receptor (beta chain) is shown here with its context. Its antigen is currently unknown. From germline, CDR1 is SNHLY and CDR2 FYNNEI. The CDR3 length is 15 residues. V dropped 3 bases and J dropped 0 bases, with 12 bases sitting between them. A deep-level run was used for the assay. The data were produced by immunoSEQ multiplex PCR, yet TCRdb's version contains in-frame clones alone and is incomplete. The top ten clones hold around 1.7% of a sample with over 2,000,000 clones, over 85% of them seen once. The sample belongs to a study of shared clonotypes between healthy human individuals. Study information: Three plates were used per donor for CD4 naive, three for CD4 memory, two for CD8 naive and one for CD8 memory.

The study, taken as a whole, reports: Four donors had 4% to 6.5% of their naive CD4 clonotypes in common. Read depth was anticipated to influence clonotype sharing among donors.

Only CD45RO-negative cells positively selected for CCR7 counted as naive CD8 cells, so terminally differentiated effector memory CD45RA+ cells were excluded. The TCR sequence derives from a man aged 18 to 30 in good health. Some clones in this sample may be carry-over from other donors' samples. The chain links TRBV2 to TRBJ2-7; maybe TRBD2 (5 bases). The sample taken for sequencing was naive CD8+ T cells from PBMCs. This CDR3 is CASSDPAENSYEQYF. As DNA, the CDR3 is TGTGCCAGCAGTGATCCAGCGGAAAACTCCTACGAGCAGTACTTC.